This T cell receptor beta chain was recorded in a study of blood T cell repertoires in COVID-19. Study information: Spain, Italy and the United States supplied samples that represented acute and convalescent COVID-19. T cells, B-cell-depleted T cells, or PBMCs provided the cDNA or gDNA that served as material.

This clone has just one count. The germline gives CDR1 LNHDA, CDR2 SQIVND (reference sequence). The CDR3 extends over 14 amino acids. V was clipped by 6 bases and J by 11 bases, with 22 bases between them. Methods used by the authors: Reference gene primer amplification in the assay estimated nucleated cell counts. Using immunoSEQ multiplex PCR, the repertoire was profiled, and TCRdb retains in-frame clones only, with some absent. The DNA gave D and trimming, while V, J and clone size come from that table. The sample consists of about 97,000 clones, 91% of them appearing once. The sequenced sample was peripheral blood. This chain uses TRBV19 with TRBJ1-1; D not resolved. The clonotype was recovered from a man aged 18 to 30 with acute or convalescent COVID-19. CDR3: CASSQKTDSGWAFF. Here the CDR3 DNA reads TGTGCCAGTAGCCAAAAAACAGATAGCGGATGGGCTTTCTTT.